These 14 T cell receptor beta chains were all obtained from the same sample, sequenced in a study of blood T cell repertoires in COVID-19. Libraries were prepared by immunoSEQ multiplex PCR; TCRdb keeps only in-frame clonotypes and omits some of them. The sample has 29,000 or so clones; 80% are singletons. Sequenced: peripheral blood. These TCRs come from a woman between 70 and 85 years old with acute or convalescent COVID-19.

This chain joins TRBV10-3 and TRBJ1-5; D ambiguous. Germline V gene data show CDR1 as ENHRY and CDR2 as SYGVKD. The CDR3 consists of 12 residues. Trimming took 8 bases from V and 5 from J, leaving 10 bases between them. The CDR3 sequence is CAIQDGDQPQHF. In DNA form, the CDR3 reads TGTGCCATCCAGGACGGGGATCAGCCCCAGCATTTT.

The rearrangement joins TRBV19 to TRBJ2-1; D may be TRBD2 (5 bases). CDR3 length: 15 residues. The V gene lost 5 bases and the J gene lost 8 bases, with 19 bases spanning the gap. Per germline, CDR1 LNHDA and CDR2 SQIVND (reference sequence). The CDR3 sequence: CASSRRDPPRDEQFF. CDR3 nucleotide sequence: TGTGCCAGTAGTCGCCGGGATCCCCCAAGGGATGAGCAGTTCTTC.

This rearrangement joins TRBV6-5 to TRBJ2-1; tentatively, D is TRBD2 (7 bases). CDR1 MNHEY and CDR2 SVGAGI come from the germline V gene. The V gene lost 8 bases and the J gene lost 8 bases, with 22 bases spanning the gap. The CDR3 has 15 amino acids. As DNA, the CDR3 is TGTGCCAGCGCCCGGGGGCAGGCCGGGGGGTATGAGCAGTTCTTC. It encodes CASARGQAGGYEQFF.

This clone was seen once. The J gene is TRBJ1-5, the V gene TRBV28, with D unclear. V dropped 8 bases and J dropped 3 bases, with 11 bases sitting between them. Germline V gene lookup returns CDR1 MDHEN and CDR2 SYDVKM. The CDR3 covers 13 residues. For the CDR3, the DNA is TGTGCCAGCCTAATCGGGGACAATCAGCCCCAGCATTTT. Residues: CASLIGDNQPQHF.

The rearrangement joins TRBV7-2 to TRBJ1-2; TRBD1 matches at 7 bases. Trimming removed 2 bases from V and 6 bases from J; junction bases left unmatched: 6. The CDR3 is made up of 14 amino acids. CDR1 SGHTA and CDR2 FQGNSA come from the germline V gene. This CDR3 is CASSLPRQGDGYTF. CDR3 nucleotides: TGTGCCAGCAGCTTACCCAGACAGGGAGATGGCTACACCTTC.

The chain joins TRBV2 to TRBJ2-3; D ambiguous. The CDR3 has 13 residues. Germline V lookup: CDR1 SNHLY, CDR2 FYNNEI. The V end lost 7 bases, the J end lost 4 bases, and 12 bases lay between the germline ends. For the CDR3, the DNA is TGTGCCAGCACCAAAGAGCTAGCAGATACGCAGTATTTT. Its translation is CASTKELADTQYF. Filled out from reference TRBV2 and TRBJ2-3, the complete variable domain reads EPEVTQTPSHQVTQMGQEVILRCVPISNHLYFYWYRQILGQKVEFLVSFYNNEISEKSEIFDDQFSVERPDGSNFTLKIRSTKLEDSAMYFCASTKELADTQYFGPGTRLTVL.

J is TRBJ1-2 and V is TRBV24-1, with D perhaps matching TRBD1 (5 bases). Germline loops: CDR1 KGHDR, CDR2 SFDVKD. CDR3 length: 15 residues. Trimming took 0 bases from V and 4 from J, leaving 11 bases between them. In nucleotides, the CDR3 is TGTGCCACCAGTGATTTGAAGGGGCGCGGCTATGGCTACACCTTC. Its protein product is CATSDLKGRGYGYTF.

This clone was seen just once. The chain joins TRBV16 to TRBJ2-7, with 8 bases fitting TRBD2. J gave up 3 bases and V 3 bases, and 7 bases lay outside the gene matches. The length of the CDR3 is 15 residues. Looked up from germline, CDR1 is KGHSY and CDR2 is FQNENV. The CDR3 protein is CASSHAREGRYEQYF. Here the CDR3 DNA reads TGTGCCAGCAGCCATGCCCGGGAGGGCCGCTACGAGCAGTACTTC.

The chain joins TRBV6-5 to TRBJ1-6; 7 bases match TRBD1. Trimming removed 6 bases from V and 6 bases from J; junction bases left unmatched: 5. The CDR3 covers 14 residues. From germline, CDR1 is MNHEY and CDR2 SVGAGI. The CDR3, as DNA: TGTGCCAGCAGCTTGGGACAGCTTAATTCACCCCTCCACTTT. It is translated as CASSLGQLNSPLHF.

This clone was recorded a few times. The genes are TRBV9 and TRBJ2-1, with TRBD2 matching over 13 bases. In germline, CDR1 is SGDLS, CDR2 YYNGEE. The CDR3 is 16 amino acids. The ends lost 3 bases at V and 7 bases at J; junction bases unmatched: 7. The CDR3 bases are TGTGCCAGCAGCGCGACTAGCGGGGGGTCAAAAAATGAGCAGTTCTTC. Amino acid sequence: CASSATSGGSKNEQFF.

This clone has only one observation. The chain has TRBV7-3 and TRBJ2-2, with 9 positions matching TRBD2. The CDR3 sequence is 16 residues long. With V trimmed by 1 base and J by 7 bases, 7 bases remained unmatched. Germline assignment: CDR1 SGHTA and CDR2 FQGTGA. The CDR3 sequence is CASSLSSGSLGGELFF. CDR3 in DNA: TGTGCCAGCAGCTTAAGTAGCGGGAGTCTCGGCGGGGAGCTGTTTTTT.

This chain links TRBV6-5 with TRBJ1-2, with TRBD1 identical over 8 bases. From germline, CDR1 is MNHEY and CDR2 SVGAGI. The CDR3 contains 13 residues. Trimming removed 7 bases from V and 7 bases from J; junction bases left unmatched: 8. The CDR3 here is CASNKDREGGYTF. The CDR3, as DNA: TGTGCCAGCAATAAGGACAGGGAGGGTGGCTACACCTTC.

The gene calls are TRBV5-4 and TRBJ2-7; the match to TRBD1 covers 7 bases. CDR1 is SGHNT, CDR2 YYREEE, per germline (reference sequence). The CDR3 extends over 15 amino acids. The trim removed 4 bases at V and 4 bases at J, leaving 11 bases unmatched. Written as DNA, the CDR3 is TGTGCCAGCAGCCCCCAGGTAGGGGGCCGGTACGAGCAGTACTTC. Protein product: CASSPQVGGRYEQYF. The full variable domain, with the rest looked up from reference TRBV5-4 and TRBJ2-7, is ETGVTQSPTHLIKTRGQQVTLRCSSQSGHNTVSWYQQALGQGPQFIFQYYREEENGRGNFPPRFSGLQFPNYSSELNVNALELDDSALYLCASSPQVGGRYEQYFGPGTRLTVT.

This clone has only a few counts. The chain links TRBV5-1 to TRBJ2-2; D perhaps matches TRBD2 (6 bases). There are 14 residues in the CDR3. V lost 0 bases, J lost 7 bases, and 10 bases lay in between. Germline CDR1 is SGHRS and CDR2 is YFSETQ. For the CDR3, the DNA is TGCGCCAGCAGCTTGGATAGAGCGGGCGGGGAGCTGTTTTTT. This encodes CASSLDRAGGELFF.